One sample yielded the 7 T cell receptor beta chains listed below, sequenced in a study of Ad26.COV2.S vaccination and SARS-CoV-2 variants. The data were produced by immunoSEQ multiplex PCR, yet TCRdb's version contains in-frame clones alone and is incomplete. The sample carries about 480,000 clones, approximately 90% recorded once. The treatment: over 15 received Ad26.COV2.S at low or high dose, single or two shots; roughly five received placebo; per-sample allocation not given. Each sample was drawn 63 days after the first injection (of vaccine or placebo). Sequences were derived from peripheral blood, sampled in a trial of Ad26.COV2.S vaccine versus placebo. These receptors came from a person aged 18-60 years who received the Ad26.COV2.S COVID-19 vaccine or a placebo.

The CDR3 region is CATSDPGLAGGPLQFF. The CDR3 DNA follows: TGTGCCACCAGTGATCCTGGACTAGCGGGAGGACCGTTGCAGTTCTTC. This chain links TRBV24-1 with TRBJ2-1; 14 nucleotides line up with TRBD2. With V trimmed by 3 bases and J by 12 bases, 9 bases remained unmatched. The CDR3 covers 16 residues. Per the germline V gene, CDR1 is KGHDR and CDR2 is SFDVKD.

The rearrangement links TRBV28 to TRBJ1-4; TRBD1 is a possible D gene (5 bases). The length of the CDR3 is 14 residues. Deletions cut 3 bases from V and 3 bases from J, with 8 bases between. In germline, CDR1 is MDHEN, CDR2 SYDVKM. The CDR3 loop reads CASSLVGPNEKLFF. Written as DNA, the CDR3 is TGTGCCAGCAGTTTGGTGGGGCCTAATGAAAAACTGTTTTTT.

This clone was observed a single time. V usage is TRBV5-1 and J usage is TRBJ2-2, with D hard to call. Germline-derived CDR1 and CDR2 are SGHRS and YFSETQ. This CDR3 spans 14 amino acids. Trimming removed 0 bases from V and 7 bases from J, with 10 bases in between. CDR3 nucleotide sequence: TGCGCCAGCAGCTTGGATAGGGTGGTCGGGGAGCTGTTTTTT. Translation gives CASSLDRVVGELFF. The whole variable domain, remainder taken from reference TRBV5-1 and TRBJ2-2, is KAGVTQTPRYLIKTRGQQVTLSCSPISGHRSVSWYQQTPGQGLQFLFEYFSETQRNKGNFPGRFSGRQFSNSRSEMNVSTLELGDSALYLCASSLDRVVGELFFGEGSRLTVL.

The gene calls are TRBV30 and TRBJ1-5; 8 bases agree with TRBD1. The CDR3 spans 14 residues. CDR1 is GTSNPN and CDR2 is SVGIG in the germline V gene (reference sequence). The V gene end was trimmed by 2 bases and the J gene end by 7 bases; junction bases not matched to a gene: 7. The CDR3 protein is CAWSSRTGFQPQHF. The CDR3 nucleotides are TGTGCCTGGAGTTCACGGACAGGGTTCCAGCCCCAGCATTTT. Full variable domain (outside the CDR3, taken from reference TRBV30 and TRBJ1-5): SQTIHQWPATLVQPVGSPLSLECTVEGTSNPNLYWYRQAAGRGLQLLFYSVGIGQISSEVPQNLSASRPQDRQFILSSKKLLLSDSGFYLCAWSSRTGFQPQHFGDGTRLSIL.

The rearrangement links TRBV28 to TRBJ2-7, with a tentative D call TRBD1 (5 bases). CDR1 and CDR2 from the germline V gene are MDHEN and SYDVKM. CDR3 length: 14 amino acids. V was cut by 3 bases and J by 0 bases, with 9 bases left in between. The CDR3, as DNA: TGTGCCAGCAGTTTGAGGACAAGCTCCTACGAGCAGTACTTC. Translating it yields CASSLRTSSYEQYF.

The V gene is TRBV6-5, the J gene TRBJ1-1, with D perhaps TRBD1 (5 bases). The CDR3 contains 13 residues. Germline V gene data show CDR1 as MNHEY and CDR2 as SVGAGI. Trimming took 4 bases from V and 2 from J, leaving 8 bases between them. CDR3 protein: CASSLDSNTEAFF. The CDR3 nucleotides are TGTGCCAGCAGTTTAGACAGCAACACTGAAGCTTTCTTT.

This chain uses TRBV6-2 or TRBV6-3 with TRBJ1-5, with D unresolved. The CDR3 runs to 13 residues. V lost 0 bases, J lost 6 bases, and 6 bases lay in between. In germline, CDR1 is MNHEY, CDR2 SVGEGT. CDR3 loop: CASSYSMAQPQHF. DNA for the CDR3: TGTGCCAGCAGTTACTCGATGGCTCAGCCCCAGCATTTT.